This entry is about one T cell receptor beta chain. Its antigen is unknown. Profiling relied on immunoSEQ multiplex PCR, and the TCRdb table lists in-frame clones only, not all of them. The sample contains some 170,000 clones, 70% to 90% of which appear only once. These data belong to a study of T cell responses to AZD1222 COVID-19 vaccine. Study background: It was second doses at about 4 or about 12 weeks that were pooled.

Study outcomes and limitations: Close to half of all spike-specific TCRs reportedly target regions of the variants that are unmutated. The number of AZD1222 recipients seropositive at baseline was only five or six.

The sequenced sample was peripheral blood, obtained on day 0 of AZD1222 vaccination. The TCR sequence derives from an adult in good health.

CDR3 DNA: TGTGCCAGCAGCCCTCAGGGTTCGCAGACCCAGTACTTC. Protein sequence: CASSPQGSQTQYF. This chain joins TRBV28 and TRBJ2-5; D possibly corresponds to TRBD1 (5 bases). Germline V CDR1 and CDR2: MDHEN, SYDVKM. This CDR3 region has 13 residues. V was clipped by 6 bases and J by 6 bases, with 14 bases between them.